This T cell receptor beta chain derives from a study of early T cells in non-severe SARS-CoV-2 infection. CDR1 is SGHTA and CDR2 is FQGTGA in the germline V gene. Germline trimming cut 5 bases from V and 5 bases from J; bases unmatched to any gene: 7. The CDR3 extends over 14 amino acids. MiXCR was run by TCRdb on the 5' RACE reads, yielding one entry per CDR3 protein. The data show about 58,000 distinct CDR3 sequences, 9.5% to 15% seen once. This sample comprised whole blood, obtained at baseline. The V gene is TRBV7-3, the J gene TRBJ2-3, with 7 bases lining up with TRBD2. The sequence was collected from an adult who was a healthcare worker with PCR-confirmed SARS-CoV-2 infection or an uninfected control (not recorded which). The donor label of this sample is uncertain. CDR3 residues: CASSLLSSGDTQYF. CDR3 nucleotides: TGTGCCAGCAGCCTCCTATCTAGCGGAGATACGCAGTATTTT. Full variable domain (rest looked up from reference TRBV7-3 and TRBJ2-3): GAGVSQTPSNKVTEKGKYVELRCDPISGHTALYWYRQSLGQGPEFLIYFQGTGAADDSGLPNDRFFAVRPEGSVSTLKIQRTERGDSAVYLCASSLLSSGDTQYFGPGTRLTVL.